This T cell receptor (beta chain) was documented in a study of blood T cell repertoires in COVID-19. Across the study: Donors in the United States, Italy and Spain gave samples during acute or convalescent COVID-19. Sample material is recorded as cDNA or gDNA derived from T cells, B-cell-depleted T cells, or PBMCs.

The authors' processing: Amplification of reference gene primers was used by the study to estimate nucleated cell counts. Assay: immunoSEQ multiplex PCR; the TCRdb copy retains only in-frame clones and omits some. V, J and clone size are taken as reported in that table, and D and trimming were inferred from the DNA itself. The table includes about 200,000 clones, 90% detected once. This CDR3 contains 15 residues. CDR1 MNHEY and CDR2 SMNVEV come from the germline V gene (reference sequence). With 3 bases removed from V and 3 bases from J, the gap between germline ends came to 12 bases. The sequencing sample was made of peripheral blood. The chain links TRBV27 to TRBJ1-5; D is possibly TRBD1 (6 bases). This sequence was found in a man between 45 and 60 years old with acute or convalescent COVID-19. Written as DNA, the CDR3 is TGTGCCAGCAGTTTCTCAGGGGCGAACAATCAGCCCCAGCATTTT. Its protein is CASSFSGANNQPQHF.